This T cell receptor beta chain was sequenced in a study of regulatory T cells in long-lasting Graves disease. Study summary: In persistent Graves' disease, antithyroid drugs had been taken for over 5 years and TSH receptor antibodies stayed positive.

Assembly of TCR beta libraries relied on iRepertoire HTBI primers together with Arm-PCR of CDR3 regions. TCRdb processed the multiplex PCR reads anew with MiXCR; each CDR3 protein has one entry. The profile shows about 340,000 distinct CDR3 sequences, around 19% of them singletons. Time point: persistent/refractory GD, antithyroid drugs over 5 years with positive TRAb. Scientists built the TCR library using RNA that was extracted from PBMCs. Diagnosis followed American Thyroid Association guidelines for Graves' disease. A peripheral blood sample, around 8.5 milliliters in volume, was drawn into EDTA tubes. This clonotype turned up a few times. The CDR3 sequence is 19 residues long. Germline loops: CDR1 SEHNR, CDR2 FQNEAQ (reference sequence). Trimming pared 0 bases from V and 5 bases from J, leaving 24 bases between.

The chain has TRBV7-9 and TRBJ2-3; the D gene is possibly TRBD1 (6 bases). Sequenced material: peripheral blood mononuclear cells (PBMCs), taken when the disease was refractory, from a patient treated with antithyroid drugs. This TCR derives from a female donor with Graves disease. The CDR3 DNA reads TGTGCCAGCAGCTTAGCGTCCCTACGGCAGGGGATAGTTGGAGATACGCAGTATTTT. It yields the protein CASSLASLRQGIVGDTQYF.